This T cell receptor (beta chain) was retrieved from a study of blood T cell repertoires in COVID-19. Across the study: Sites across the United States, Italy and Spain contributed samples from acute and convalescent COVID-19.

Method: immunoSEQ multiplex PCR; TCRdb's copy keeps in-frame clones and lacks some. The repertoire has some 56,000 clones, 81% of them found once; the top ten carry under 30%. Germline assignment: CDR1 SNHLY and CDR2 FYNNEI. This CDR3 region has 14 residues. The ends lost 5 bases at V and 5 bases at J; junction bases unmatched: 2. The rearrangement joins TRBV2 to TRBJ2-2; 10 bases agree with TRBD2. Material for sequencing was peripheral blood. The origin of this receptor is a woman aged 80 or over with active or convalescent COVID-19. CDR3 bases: TGTGCCAGCAGTAAGGGACTAGCGACCGGGGAGCTGTTTTTT. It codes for CASSKGLATGELFF.